This is a list of T cell receptor beta chains from one sample in a study of blood T cell repertoires in COVID-19. Some clones are missing from TCRdb's copy, which holds only in-frame ones; the method was immunoSEQ multiplex PCR. The sample includes 400,000 to 450,000 clones, roughly 88% of them seen just once. The specimen was peripheral blood. All receptors come from a young woman with active or convalescent COVID-19. Each CDR3 is given with its conserved first and last residue. The order of the fields is D gene, J gene, clone size, V gene, CDR3 protein, CDR3 DNA. D genes are given only for firm matches. Some rows have no size entry. The others give once, few or many, or a class for an expanded clone.

.,TRBJ1-2,once,TRBV12-3/TRBV12-4,CASITPGGGYTF,TGTGCCAGCATCACTCCGGGGGGCGGCTACACCTTC
TRBD2,TRBJ2-1,.,TRBV19,CASRLAGGPYEQFF,TGTGCCAGTAGGCTAGCGGGAGGGCCTTATGAGCAGTTCTTC
TRBD2,TRBJ2-3,.,TRBV15,CATSRGGYSTDTQYF,TGTGCCACCAGCCGGGGGGGCTACTCCACAGATACGCAGTATTTT
.,TRBJ2-3,.,TRBV11-2,CASSLVSGKFTDTQYF,TGTGCCAGCAGCTTAGTATCAGGGAAGTTCACAGATACGCAGTATTTT
.,TRBJ2-2,.,TRBV27,CASRTGQLAELFF,TGTGCCAGCAGAACAGGACAACTTGCAGAGCTGTTTTTT
.,TRBJ2-1,few,TRBV11-2,CASSLRLGVGAWDEQFF,TGTGCCAGCAGCTTAAGGCTTGGGGTGGGGGCCTGGGATGAGCAGTTCTTC
TRBD1,TRBJ1-2,once,TRBV4-1,CASSQGGQGGYGYTF,TGCGCCAGCAGCCAAGGGGGACAGGGAGGTTATGGCTACACCTTC
TRBD1,TRBJ2-3,once,TRBV4-1,CASSQDRGVTGGPDTQYF,TGCGCCAGCAGCCAAGATCGGGGGGTAACAGGGGGCCCAGATACGCAGTATTTT
.,TRBJ1-4,.,TRBV24-1,CATSDLPSVFVGGRKNTTNEKLFF,TGTGCCACCAGTGATTTGCCTTCGGTGTTCGTCGGGGGACGAAAAAATACAACTAATGAAAAACTGTTTTTT
.,TRBJ1-2,.,TRBV3-1/TRBV3-2,CASSQVYSYGYTF,TGTGCCAGCAGCCAAGTTTATAGTTATGGCTACACCTTC
TRBD2,TRBJ2-1,.,TRBV11-2,CASSPGLAGVNEQFF,TGTGCCAGCAGCCCGGGACTAGCGGGGGTTAATGAGCAGTTCTTC
TRBD2,TRBJ2-3,.,TRBV3-1/TRBV3-2,CASSPGLATDTQYF,TGTGCCAGCAGCCCGGGACTAGCCACAGATACGCAGTATTTT
TRBD1,TRBJ1-6,.,TRBV7-8,CASSPERSTGTIYNSPLHF,TGTGCCAGCAGCCCCGAACGGTCGACAGGGACAATATATAATTCACCCCTCCACTTT
.,TRBJ1-2,.,TRBV25-1,CASSALPEGGGSYTF,TGTGCCAGCAGTGCCCTACCTGAGGGCGGTGGGAGCTACACCTTC
.,TRBJ1-3,.,TRBV2,CASSRDSGNTIYF,TGTGCCAGCTCACGAGACTCTGGAAACACCATATATTTT
TRBD1,TRBJ1-1,.,TRBV27,CASKQTGDTEAFF,TGTGCCAGCAAACAAACAGGGGACACTGAAGCTTTCTTT
TRBD1,TRBJ1-2,once,TRBV4-1,CASSQPVAMTGYGYTF,TGCGCCAGCAGCCAACCCGTGGCGATGACAGGGTATGGCTACACCTTC
.,TRBJ2-5,.,TRBV19,CASSPGRGAPSQETQYF,TGTGCCAGTAGTCCCGGAAGGGGCGCACCGAGCCAAGAGACCCAGTACTTC
TRBD2,TRBJ2-3,.,TRBV18,CASGLAGNTDTQYF,TGTGCCAGCGGACTAGCGGGAAACACAGATACGCAGTATTTT
TRBD1,TRBJ1-5,.,TRBV4-2,CASSLRDREAQPQHF,TGTGCCAGCAGCCTCCGGGACAGGGAGGCTCAGCCCCAGCATTTT
TRBD2,TRBJ2-1,.,TRBV2,CASRGLAGGWSYNEQFF,TGTGCCAGCCGCGGACTAGCGGGGGGTTGGTCCTACAATGAGCAGTTCTTC
.,TRBJ1-1,once,TRBV18,CASSPPGLRNTEAFF,TGTGCCAGCTCACCACCGGGGCTCCGGAACACTGAAGCTTTCTTT
.,TRBJ2-5,.,TRBV5-1,CASSLLGEETQYF,TGCGCCAGCAGCTTGTTGGGCGAGGAGACCCAGTACTTC
TRBD1,TRBJ1-1,.,TRBV7-9,CASSLFRGMNTEAFF,TGTGCCAGCAGCCTCTTCAGGGGGATGAACACTGAAGCTTTCTTT
TRBD1,TRBJ1-3,.,TRBV15,CATSRGRQGSGNTIYF,TGTGCCACCAGCAGAGGAAGACAGGGTTCAGGAAACACCATATATTTT
TRBD1,TRBJ2-5,.,TRBV11-2,CASSLGTGETQYF,TGTGCCAGCAGCCTCGGGACAGGAGAGACCCAGTACTTC
TRBD2,TRBJ2-7,.,TRBV2,CASRLAGGPYF,TGTGCCAGCAGGCTAGCGGGAGGGCCTTACTTC
TRBD1,TRBJ2-6,.,TRBV10-3,CAITITQGAGANVLTF,TGTGCCATCACCATAACACAGGGGGCTGGGGCCAACGTCCTGACTTTC
.,TRBJ2-3,.,TRBV2,CASHRVSATRDTQYF,TGTGCCAGCCACCGGGTTAGCGCGACTCGAGATACGCAGTATTTT
.,TRBJ1-1,.,TRBV28,CASSPGTEAFF,TGTGCCAGCAGTCCGGGCACTGAAGCTTTCTTT
TRBD2,TRBJ2-1,once,TRBV11-2,CASSLGDSGSYEQFF,TGTGCCAGCAGCTTAGGGGATAGCGGGAGCTACGAGCAGTTCTTC